This TCR beta chain was recovered during a study of OX40 agonist ivuxolimab in advanced cancers. Looking at the study overall: Ivuxolimab was a fully human IgG2 agonistic monoclonal antibody targeting the costimulatory receptor OX40 (CD134). Patients were allowed to have had prior anti-PD-1, anti-PD-L1 or anti-CTLA-4 therapy, and approximately 40% of the dose-escalation patients had previously received checkpoint inhibitors. The paper describes the monotherapy dose-escalation part (N of about 54 patients) of the phase I trial of ivuxolimab. Of the approximately 54 patients in dose escalation, some 20 had hepatocellular carcinoma, roughly 15 had melanoma, 9 had renal cell carcinoma and 9 had head and neck cancer. Peripheral TCRbeta sequencing was intended to test whether TCR sequence diversity was altered and clonal T-cell expansion was caused by ivuxolimab. A male proportion of almost 85% and a mean age of about 60 years, ranging from about 23 to 90, were recorded for the dose-escalation cohort. Intravenous ivuxolimab was administered to patients every 2 weeks at six dose levels: 0.01, 0.1, 0.3, 1.5, 3 and 10 mg/kg. Partial responses occurred in three dose-escalation patients: two with cutaneous melanoma and one with hepatocellular carcinoma.

Trimming costs V 6 bases and J 2 bases, and their ends lie 7 bases apart. Reading from cysteine to phenylalanine, the CDR3 counts 13 amino acids. Of all the DNA, just the CDR3 is kept, 39 bases in frame from base 1. The germline V gene sets CDR1 to MNHNS and CDR2 to SASEGT. Genomic DNA was extracted from sorted cells for sequencing of the TCRbeta CDR3 region. The immunoSEQ Assay was used to sequence the TCRbeta CDR3 regions. Drawn from immuneACCESS, this table holds only the in-frame rearrangements with V and J called that TCRdb kept. Clones are partly lost; checked studies trace under half to an unresolved V gene and leave the rest unexplained. This sample lists some 70,000 clones; approximately 78% were detected once. The ten largest clones represent approximately 0.38% of the sample. A word on this clone: The specificity of this receptor is unknown. No base-level quality is on record; no much larger clone is a single base apart.

What the work shows at the level of the full study, not this receptor alone: At doses of 0.1 to 3.0 mg/kg, clonal expansion of both CD4+ and CD8+ T cells in blood was seen between baseline and week 6. Partial responders in the 0.1-3.0 mg/kg groups had among the lowest normalized peripheral clonal expansion, especially among CD8+ T cells. The antigen specificity of the clonally expanded peripheral T cells was not determined. Low levels of normalized T-cell clonal expansion were also seen in some patients who did not respond. After ivuxolimab, expanded clones were on average more numerous among CD8+ T cells than among CD4+ T cells.

Patients with a history of autoimmune disease or receiving systemic immunosuppression were excluded from the trial. Peripheral blood for TCR sequencing was collected from all dose cohorts at baseline, on cycle 4 day 1, and on cycle 7 day 1. Samples were obtained from an open-label, multicenter, first-in-human phase I dose-escalation trial of ivuxolimab. The trial enrolled adults with locally advanced or metastatic head and neck squamous cell, hepatocellular, melanoma or renal cell carcinoma. Before TCR sequencing, CD4+ and CD8+ T cells were separately sorted from peripheral blood. This TCR was recovered from an adult with an advanced solid tumor such as melanoma, head and neck, liver or kidney cancer. The chain is encoded by TRBV6-1 joined to TRBJ2-2; the D gene is perhaps TRBD1, from 5 matching bases. Sequenced material: CD4+ or CD8+ T cells sorted from blood, taken in a trial of the OX40 agonist ivuxolimab. CDR3 loop: CASRDINTGELFF. At the DNA level, the sequence is TGTGCCAGCAGGGACATCAACACCGGGGAGCTGTTTTTT.